Below are 10 T cell receptor beta chains sequenced from a single sample in a study of vaccination effects on CD4 cells after COVID-19. These TCRs' antigens remain unknown. Assay used: immunoSEQ multiplex PCR; TCRdb lists only in-frame clones, some missing. The sample includes tens of thousands of clones, around 70% seen only once; the top ten take more than 12%. After more than 8 days in culture, the CD4+ T cells were isolated. Either the mRNA-1273 or the BNT162b2 vaccine was given to participants as two doses. The specimen comprised CD4+ T cells from PBMCs cultured without peptide, sampled after COVID-19 vaccination. The source of these receptors is a human donor who received a COVID-19 vaccine.

This sequence joins TRBV27 and TRBJ2-7; D is possibly TRBD2 (5 bases). V was pared by 3 bases and J by 6 bases, with 15 bases between. CDR1 is MNHEY and CDR2 is SMNVEV in the germline V gene (reference sequence). CDR3 length: 14 amino acids. The CDR3 DNA reads TGTGCCAGCAGTTTGGGCCCCGGGGTTGGCGAGCAGTACTTC. Translation gives CASSLGPGVGEQYF.

The genes are TRBV5-4 and TRBJ1-4; a weak D match, TRBD1 (5 bases). The V gene's germline CDR1 is SGHNT and CDR2 YYREEE (reference sequence). Between the trimmed V and J ends, which lost 0 bases and 7 bases, there was a span of 13 bases. The CDR3 sequence is 15 residues long. The CDR3 DNA is TGTGCCAGCAGCTTGGGGGGACCTCGGGGTGAAAAACTGTTTTTT. Encoded protein: CASSLGGPRGEKLFF. The variable domain in full, completed from reference TRBV5-4 and TRBJ1-4, reads ETGVTQSPTHLIKTRGQQVTLRCSSQSGHNTVSWYQQALGQGPQFIFQYYREEENGRGNFPPRFSGLQFPNYSSELNVNALELDDSALYLCASSLGGPRGEKLFFGSGTQLSVL.

This clone was seen only a few times. The chain joins TRBV6-5 to TRBJ2-3; tentatively, D is TRBD1 (5 bases). Trimming removed 8 bases from V and 2 bases from J, with 11 bases in between. CDR1 and CDR2 (germline): MNHEY, SVGAGI. The CDR3 extends over 13 amino acids. The CDR3 sequence: CASLDSNTDTQYF. CDR3 in DNA: TGTGCCAGCCTTGACAGTAACACAGATACGCAGTATTTT.

This chain links TRBV6-1 with TRBJ1-6; 7 positions match TRBD1. Trimming removed 2 bases from V and 8 bases from J; junction bases left unmatched: 9. Germline CDR1 and CDR2: MNHNS and SASEGT. The CDR3 totals 16 residues. The DNA for the CDR3 is TGTGCCAGCAGTGAAAGGCCGGCAGGGGGGGATTCACCCCTCCACTTT. Translation gives CASSERPAGGDSPLHF.

V and J are TRBV6-5 and TRBJ1-5, with 10 bases fitting TRBD1. CDR3 length equals 15 residues. Germline V gene sequence: CDR1 MNHEY, CDR2 SVGAGI. J lost 5 bases, V lost 5 bases, and 6 bases had no gene match. DNA for the CDR3: TGTGCCAGCAGTACGGGACAGGGGAACCATCAGCCCCAGCATTTT. It is translated as CASSTGQGNHQPQHF.

The rearrangement links TRBV27 to TRBJ2-1; D is tentatively TRBD1 or TRBD2 (6 bases each). The V end lost 6 bases, the J end lost 8 bases, and 20 bases lay between the germline ends. In germline, CDR1 is MNHEY, CDR2 SMNVEV (reference sequence). CDR3 length: 15 residues. CDR3: CASSLGGLKFDEQFF. The CDR3 DNA follows: TGTGCCAGCAGCCTTGGGGGGCTTAAATTCGATGAGCAGTTCTTC.

V and J are TRBV19 and TRBJ1-1, with D unclear. V shed 4 bases and J shed 3 bases, with 9 bases lying between them. This CDR3 has 13 amino acids. CDR1 LNHDA and CDR2 SQIVND come from the germline V gene (reference sequence). Here the CDR3 reads CASSTGIHTEAFF. DNA for the CDR3: TGTGCCAGTAGTACCGGGATTCACACTGAAGCTTTCTTT.

J is TRBJ1-2 and V is TRBV28; 7 bases line up with TRBD1. V lost 5 bases to trimming and J lost 4 bases; unmatched junction nucleotides: 13. Germline CDR1 reads MDHEN; CDR2 reads SYDVKM. CDR3 length: 16 amino acids. The CDR3, as DNA: TGTGCCAGCAGTCACCCCTCTCGACAGGGCTTCTATGGCTACACCTTC. Its translation: CASSHPSRQGFYGYTF.

The J gene is TRBJ1-5, the V gene TRBV15; D ambiguous. This CDR3 contains 12 residues. V was trimmed by 3 bases and J by 3 bases, leaving 3 bases between them. The germline CDR1 and CDR2 sequences are LNHNV and YYDKDF (reference sequence). This CDR3 reads CATSRDNQPQHF. The DNA for the CDR3 is TGTGCCACCAGCAGGGACAATCAGCCCCAGCATTTT.

The chain has TRBV19 and TRBJ1-4, with D possibly being TRBD1 (6 bases). In germline, CDR1 is LNHDA, CDR2 SQIVND (reference sequence). CDR3 size: 14 residues. With 3 bases removed from V and 8 bases from J, the gap between germline ends came to 13 bases. CDR3 loop: CASSMGGAVEKLFF. The CDR3 region has the DNA TGTGCCAGTAGTATGGGGGGGGCGGTCGAAAAACTGTTTTTT.